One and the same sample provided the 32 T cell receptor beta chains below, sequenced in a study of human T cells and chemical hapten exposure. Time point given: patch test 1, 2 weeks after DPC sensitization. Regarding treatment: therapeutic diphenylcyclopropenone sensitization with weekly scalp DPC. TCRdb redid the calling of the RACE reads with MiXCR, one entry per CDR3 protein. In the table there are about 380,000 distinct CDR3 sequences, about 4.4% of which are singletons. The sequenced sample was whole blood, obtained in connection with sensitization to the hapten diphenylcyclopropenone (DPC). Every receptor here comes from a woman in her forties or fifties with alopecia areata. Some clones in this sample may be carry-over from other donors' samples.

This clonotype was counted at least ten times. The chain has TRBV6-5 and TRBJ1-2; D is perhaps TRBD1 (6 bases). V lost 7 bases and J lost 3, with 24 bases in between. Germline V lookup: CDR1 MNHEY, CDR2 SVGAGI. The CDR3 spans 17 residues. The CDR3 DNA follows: TGTGCCAGCAAGCAGACAGGCACATTCCGGACCCACTATGGCTACACCTTC. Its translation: CASKQTGTFRTHYGYTF.

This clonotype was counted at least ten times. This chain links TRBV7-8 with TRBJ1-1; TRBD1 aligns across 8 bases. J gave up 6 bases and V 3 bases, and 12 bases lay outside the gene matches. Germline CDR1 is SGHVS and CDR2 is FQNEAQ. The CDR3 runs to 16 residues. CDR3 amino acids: CASSLALIGQGAEAFF. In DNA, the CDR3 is TGTGCCAGCAGCTTGGCCCTCATCGGACAGGGCGCTGAAGCTTTCTTT.

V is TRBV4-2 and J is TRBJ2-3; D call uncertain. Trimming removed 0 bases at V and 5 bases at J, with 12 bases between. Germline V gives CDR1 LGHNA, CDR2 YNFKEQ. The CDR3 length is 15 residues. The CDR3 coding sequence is TGTGCCAGCAGCCAAGACCCCCTAGAAGTAGATACGCAGTATTTT. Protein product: CASSQDPLEVDTQYF.

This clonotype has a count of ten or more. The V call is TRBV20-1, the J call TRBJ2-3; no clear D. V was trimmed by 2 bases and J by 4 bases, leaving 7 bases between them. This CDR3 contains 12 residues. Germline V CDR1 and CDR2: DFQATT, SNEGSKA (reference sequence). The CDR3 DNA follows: TGCAGTGCTAGAAAACAGTCAGATACGCAGTATTTT. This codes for CSARKQSDTQYF.

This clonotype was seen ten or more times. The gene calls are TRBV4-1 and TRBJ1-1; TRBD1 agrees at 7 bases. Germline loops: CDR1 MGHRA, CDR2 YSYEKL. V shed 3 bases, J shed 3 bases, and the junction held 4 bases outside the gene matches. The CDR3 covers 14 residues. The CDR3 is CASSHSQGDTEAFF. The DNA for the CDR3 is TGCGCCAGCAGCCATAGCCAGGGGGACACTGAAGCTTTCTTT.

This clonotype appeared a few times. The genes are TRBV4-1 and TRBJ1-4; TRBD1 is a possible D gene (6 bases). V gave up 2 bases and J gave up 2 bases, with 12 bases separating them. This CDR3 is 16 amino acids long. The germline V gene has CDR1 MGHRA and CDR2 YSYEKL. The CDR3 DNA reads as TGCGCCAGCAGCCAATCGGGGGCGCTGACTAATGAAAAACTGTTTTTT. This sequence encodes CASSQSGALTNEKLFF.

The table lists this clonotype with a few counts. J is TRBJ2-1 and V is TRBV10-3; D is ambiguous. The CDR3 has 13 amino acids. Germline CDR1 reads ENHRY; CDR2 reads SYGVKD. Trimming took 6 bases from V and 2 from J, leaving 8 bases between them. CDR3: CAISLPPYNEQFF. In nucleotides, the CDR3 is TGTGCCATCAGCCTACCCCCCTACAATGAGCAGTTCTTC.

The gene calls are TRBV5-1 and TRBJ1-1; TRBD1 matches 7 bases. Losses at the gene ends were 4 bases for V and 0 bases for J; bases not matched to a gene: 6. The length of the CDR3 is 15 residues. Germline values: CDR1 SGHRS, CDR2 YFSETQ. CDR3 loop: CASSVDRPVNTEAFF. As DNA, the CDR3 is TGCGCCAGCAGCGTGGACAGGCCCGTGAACACTGAAGCTTTCTTT.

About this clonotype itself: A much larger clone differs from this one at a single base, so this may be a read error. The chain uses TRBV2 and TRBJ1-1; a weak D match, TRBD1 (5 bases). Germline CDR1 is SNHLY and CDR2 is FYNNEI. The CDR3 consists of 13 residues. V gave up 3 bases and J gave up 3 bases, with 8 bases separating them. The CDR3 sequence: CASSDEGHTEAFF. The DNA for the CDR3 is TGTGCCAGCAGTGACGAGGGGCACACTGAAGCTTTCTTT.

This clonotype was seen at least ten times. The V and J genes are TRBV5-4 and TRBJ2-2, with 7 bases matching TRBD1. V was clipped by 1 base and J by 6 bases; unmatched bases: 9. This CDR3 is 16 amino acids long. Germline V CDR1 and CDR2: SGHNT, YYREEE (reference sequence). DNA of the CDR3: TGTGCCAGCAGCTTGCCCGGGACAGCAGAGGCCGGGGAGCTGTTTTTT. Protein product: CASSLPGTAEAGELFF. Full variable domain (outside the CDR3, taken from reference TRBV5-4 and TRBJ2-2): ETGVTQSPTHLIKTRGQQVTLRCSSQSGHNTVSWYQQALGQGPQFIFQYYREEENGRGNFPPRFSGLQFPNYSSELNVNALELDDSALYLCASSLPGTAEAGELFFGEGSRLTVL.

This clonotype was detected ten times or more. This CDR3 is CASSHRDRGQPQHF. CDR3 DNA: TGCGCCAGCAGCCACCGGGACAGAGGGCAGCCCCAGCATTTT. The chain carries TRBV4-1 and TRBJ1-5, with 7 bases fitting TRBD1. Germline values: CDR1 MGHRA, CDR2 YSYEKL. V lost 3 bases and J lost 7; bases outside the gene matches: 6. CDR3 length: 14 residues.

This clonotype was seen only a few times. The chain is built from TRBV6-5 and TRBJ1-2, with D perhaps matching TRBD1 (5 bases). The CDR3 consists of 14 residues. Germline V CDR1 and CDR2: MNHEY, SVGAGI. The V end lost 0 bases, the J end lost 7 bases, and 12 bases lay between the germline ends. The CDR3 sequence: CASSYSSGASGYTF. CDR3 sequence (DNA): TGTGCCAGCAGTTACTCATCCGGGGCGAGTGGCTACACCTTC.

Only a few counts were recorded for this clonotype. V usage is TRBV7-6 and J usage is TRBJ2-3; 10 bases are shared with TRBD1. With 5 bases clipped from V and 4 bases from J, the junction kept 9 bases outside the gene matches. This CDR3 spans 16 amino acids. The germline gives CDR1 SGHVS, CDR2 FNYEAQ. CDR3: CASSLSGTGVADTQYF. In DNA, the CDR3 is TGTGCCAGCAGCCTCTCCGGGACAGGGGTTGCAGATACGCAGTATTTT.

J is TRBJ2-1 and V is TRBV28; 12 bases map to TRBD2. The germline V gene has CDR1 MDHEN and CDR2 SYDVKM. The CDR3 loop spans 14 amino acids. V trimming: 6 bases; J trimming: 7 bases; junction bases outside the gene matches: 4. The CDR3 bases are TGTGCCAGCAGACGACTAGCGGGAGAAAATGAGCAGTTCTTC. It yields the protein CASRRLAGENEQFF.

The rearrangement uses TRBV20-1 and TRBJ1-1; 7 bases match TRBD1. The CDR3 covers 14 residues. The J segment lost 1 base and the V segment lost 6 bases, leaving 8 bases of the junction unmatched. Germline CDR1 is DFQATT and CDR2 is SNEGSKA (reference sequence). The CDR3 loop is CSARTTGTNTEAFF. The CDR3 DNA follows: TGCAGTGCCCGGACGACAGGGACGAACACTGAAGCTTTCTTT.

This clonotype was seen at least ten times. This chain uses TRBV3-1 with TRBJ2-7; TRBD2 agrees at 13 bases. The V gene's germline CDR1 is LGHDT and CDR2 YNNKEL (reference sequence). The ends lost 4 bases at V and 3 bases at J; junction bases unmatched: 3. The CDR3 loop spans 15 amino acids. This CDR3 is CASSLRTSGGYEQYF. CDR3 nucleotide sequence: TGTGCCAGCAGCCTCAGGACTAGCGGGGGCTACGAGCAGTACTTC.

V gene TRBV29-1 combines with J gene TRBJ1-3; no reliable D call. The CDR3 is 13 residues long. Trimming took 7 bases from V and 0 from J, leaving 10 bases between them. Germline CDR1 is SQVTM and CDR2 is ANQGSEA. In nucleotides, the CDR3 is TGCAGCGCCGCAACGGGCTCTGGAAACACCATATATTTT. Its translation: CSAATGSGNTIYF.

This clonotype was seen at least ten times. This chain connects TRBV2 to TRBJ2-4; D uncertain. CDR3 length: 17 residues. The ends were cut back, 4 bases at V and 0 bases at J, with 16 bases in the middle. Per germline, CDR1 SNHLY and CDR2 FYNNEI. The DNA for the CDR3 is TGTGCCAGCAGTGCCACGGGTGGATCTCTAGCCAAAAACATTCAGTACTTC. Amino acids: CASSATGGSLAKNIQYF.

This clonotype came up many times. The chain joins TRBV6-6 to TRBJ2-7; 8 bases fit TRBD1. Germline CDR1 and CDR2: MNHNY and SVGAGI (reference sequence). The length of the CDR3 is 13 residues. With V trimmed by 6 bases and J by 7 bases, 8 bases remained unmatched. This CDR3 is CASSRTGPREQYF. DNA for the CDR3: TGTGCCAGCAGCCGGACAGGGCCGAGGGAGCAGTACTTC.

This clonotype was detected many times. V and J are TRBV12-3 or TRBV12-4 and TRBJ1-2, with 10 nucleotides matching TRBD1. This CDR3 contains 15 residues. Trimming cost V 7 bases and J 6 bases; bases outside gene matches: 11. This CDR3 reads CASILRGDRGHGYTF. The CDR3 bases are TGTGCCAGCATCCTGAGGGGGGACAGGGGACATGGCTACACCTTC.

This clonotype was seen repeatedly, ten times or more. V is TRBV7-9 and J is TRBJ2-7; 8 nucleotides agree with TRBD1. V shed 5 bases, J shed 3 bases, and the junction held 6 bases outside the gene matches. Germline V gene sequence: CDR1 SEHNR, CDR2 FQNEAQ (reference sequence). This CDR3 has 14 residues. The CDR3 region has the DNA TGTGCCAGCAGCCCCGGACAGGGAATCTACGAGCAGTACTTC. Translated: CASSPGQGIYEQYF.

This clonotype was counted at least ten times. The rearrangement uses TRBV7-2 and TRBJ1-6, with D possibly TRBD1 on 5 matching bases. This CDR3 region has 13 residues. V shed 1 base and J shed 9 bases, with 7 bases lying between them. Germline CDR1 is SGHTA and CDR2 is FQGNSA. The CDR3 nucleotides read TGTGCCAGCAGCTTAGTTCAGGGTTCACCCCTCCACTTT. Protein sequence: CASSLVQGSPLHF.

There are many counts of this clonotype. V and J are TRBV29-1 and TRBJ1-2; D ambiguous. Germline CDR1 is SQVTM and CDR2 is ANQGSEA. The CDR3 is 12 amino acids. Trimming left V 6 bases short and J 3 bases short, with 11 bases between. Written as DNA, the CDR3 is TGCAGCGTCGAGTCAAGGGACTATGGCTACACCTTC. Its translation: CSVESRDYGYTF.

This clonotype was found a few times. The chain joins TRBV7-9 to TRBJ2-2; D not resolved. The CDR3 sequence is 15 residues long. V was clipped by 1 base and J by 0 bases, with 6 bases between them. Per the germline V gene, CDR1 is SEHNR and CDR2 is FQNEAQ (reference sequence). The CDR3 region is CASSLGRTNTGELFF. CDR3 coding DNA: TGTGCCAGCAGCTTAGGCAGGACGAACACCGGGGAGCTGTTTTTT.

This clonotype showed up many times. Written as DNA, the CDR3 is TGTGCCAGCAGCTTAGCGCCGGACAACTCCTACGAGCAGTACTTC. Amino acids: CASSLAPDNSYEQYF. V is TRBV7-6 and J is TRBJ2-7; a possible D gene is TRBD1 (5 bases). The CDR3 has 15 amino acids. Trimming removed 0 bases at V and 0 bases at J, with 9 bases between. CDR1 and CDR2 from the germline V gene are SGHVS and FNYEAQ.

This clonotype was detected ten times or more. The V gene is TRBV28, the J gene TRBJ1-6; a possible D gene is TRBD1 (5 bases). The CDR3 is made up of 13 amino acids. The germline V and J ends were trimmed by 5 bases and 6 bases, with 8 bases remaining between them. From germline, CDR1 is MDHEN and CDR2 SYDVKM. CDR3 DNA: TGTGCCAGCAGTGTGGGACCTAATTCACCCCTCCACTTT. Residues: CASSVGPNSPLHF.

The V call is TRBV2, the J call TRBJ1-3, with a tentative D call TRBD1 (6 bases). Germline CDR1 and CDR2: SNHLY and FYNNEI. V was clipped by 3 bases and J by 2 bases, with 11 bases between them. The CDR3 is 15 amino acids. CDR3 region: CASSEADRAGNTIYF. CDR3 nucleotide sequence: TGTGCCAGCAGTGAGGCGGACAGAGCTGGAAACACCATATATTTT. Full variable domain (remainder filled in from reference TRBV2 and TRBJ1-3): EPEVTQTPSHQVTQMGQEVILRCVPISNHLYFYWYRQILGQKVEFLVSFYNNEISEKSEIFDDQFSVERPDGSNFTLKIRSTKLEDSAMYFCASSEADRAGNTIYFGEGSWLTVV.

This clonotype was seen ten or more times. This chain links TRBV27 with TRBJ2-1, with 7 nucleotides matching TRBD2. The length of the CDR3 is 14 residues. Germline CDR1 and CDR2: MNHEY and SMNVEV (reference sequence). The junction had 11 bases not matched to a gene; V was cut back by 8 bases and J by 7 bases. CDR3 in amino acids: CASRWRGNTNEQFF. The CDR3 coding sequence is TGTGCCAGCCGCTGGCGGGGGAACACAAATGAGCAGTTCTTC.

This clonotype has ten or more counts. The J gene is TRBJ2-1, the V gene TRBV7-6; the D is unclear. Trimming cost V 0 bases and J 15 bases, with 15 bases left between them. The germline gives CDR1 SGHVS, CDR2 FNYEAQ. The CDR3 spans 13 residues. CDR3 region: CASSLARFNPPFF. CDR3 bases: TGTGCCAGCAGCTTAGCACGTTTCAATCCACCGTTCTTC.

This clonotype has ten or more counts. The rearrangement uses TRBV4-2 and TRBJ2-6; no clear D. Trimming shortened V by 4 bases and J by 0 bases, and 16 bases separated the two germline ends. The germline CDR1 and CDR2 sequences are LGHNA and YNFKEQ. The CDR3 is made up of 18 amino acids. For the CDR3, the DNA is TGTGCCAGCAGCCGTAGACCCCTAACTCTCTCTGGGGCCAACGTCCTGACTTTC. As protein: CASSRRPLTLSGANVLTF.

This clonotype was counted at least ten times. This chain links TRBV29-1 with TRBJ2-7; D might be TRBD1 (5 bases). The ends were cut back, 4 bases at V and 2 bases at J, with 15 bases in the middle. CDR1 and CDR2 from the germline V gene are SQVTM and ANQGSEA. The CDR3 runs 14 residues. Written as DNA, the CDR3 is TGCAGCGTTGGGGGCCTTGGTCCTACCTACGAGCAGTACTTC. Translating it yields CSVGGLGPTYEQYF.

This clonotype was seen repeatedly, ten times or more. The chain's CDR3 is CASRTRDISYEQYF. CDR3 bases: TGTGCCAGCAGGACGAGGGACATCTCCTACGAGCAGTACTTC. This chain links TRBV6-5 with TRBJ2-7; TRBD1 might be the D (6 bases). There are 14 residues in the CDR3. Trimming cost V 6 bases and J 0 bases, with 12 bases left between them. CDR1 is MNHEY, CDR2 SVGAGI, per germline.